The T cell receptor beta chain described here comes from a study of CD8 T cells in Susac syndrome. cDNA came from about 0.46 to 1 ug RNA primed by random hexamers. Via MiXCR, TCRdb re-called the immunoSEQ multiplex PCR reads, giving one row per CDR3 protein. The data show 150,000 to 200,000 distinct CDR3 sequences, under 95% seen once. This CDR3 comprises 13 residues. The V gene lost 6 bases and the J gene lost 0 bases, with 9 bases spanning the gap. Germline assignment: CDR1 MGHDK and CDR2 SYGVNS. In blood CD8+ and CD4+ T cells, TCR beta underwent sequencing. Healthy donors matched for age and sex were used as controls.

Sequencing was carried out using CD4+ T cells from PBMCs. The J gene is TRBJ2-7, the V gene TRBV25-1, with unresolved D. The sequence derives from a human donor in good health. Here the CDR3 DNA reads TGTGCCAGCAGAGCACCAAGCTCCTACGAGCAGTACTTC. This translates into CASRAPSSYEQYF.